The clone carrying this T cell receptor (beta chain) was observed once. Its antigen is not known. The assay was immunoSEQ multiplex PCR, and TCRdb's table has in-frame clones only and misses some. The sample has some 150,000 clones, approximately 90% seen once. In germline, CDR1 is MNHEY, CDR2 SVGEGT. The CDR3 extends over 19 amino acids. Trimming at V came to 0 bases and at J to 3 bases, leaving 11 bases not matched to a gene. This sample was included in a study of T cell responses to AZD1222 COVID-19 vaccine. Study at large: It was second doses at about 4 or about 12 weeks that were pooled.

Study results and limitations: Spike was spanned by vaccine-associated CD4 TCRs, which were dominant at 160-218 and 743-854. All repertoire sampling was performed exclusively after the peak T cell response. Donors were mostly white British, more females; clonal diversity possibly underestimated.

The chain employs TRBV6-2 or TRBV6-3 and TRBJ2-1, with TRBD2 matching 10 bases. This clonotype originated in an adult in good health. The source was peripheral blood, collected on day 0 of AZD1222 vaccination. The DNA for the CDR3 is TGTGCCAGCAGTTACTCGGGACTAGCGTCACTACGAAACTACAATGAGCAGTTCTTC. Translating it yields CASSYSGLASLRNYNEQFF.